Below are 32 T cell receptor beta chains sequenced from a single sample in a study of blood T cell repertoires in COVID-19. The method was immunoSEQ multiplex PCR; TCRdb's version includes in-frame clones alone and lacks a portion of them. This table holds around 310,000 clones, 89% found once. Sequenced: PBMCs or T cells enriched from blood (not recorded which). These receptor sequences come from a woman aged 40 to 50 who had recovered from COVID-19.

The chain links TRBV27 to TRBJ1-5; D is perhaps TRBD1 (6 bases). The CDR3 loop spans 15 amino acids. The V end was cut by 6 bases, the J end by 0 bases, with 12 bases between. Germline V CDR1 and CDR2: MNHEY, SMNVEV (reference sequence). This chain's CDR3 is CASRSGTISNQPQHF. The CDR3 DNA sequence: TGTGCCAGCAGATCCGGGACAATTAGCAATCAGCCCCAGCATTTT.

The count of this clone is one. The rearrangement joins TRBV7-3 to TRBJ2-1; 8 positions match TRBD1. This CDR3 has 14 amino acids. The ends lost 2 bases at V and 8 bases at J; junction bases unmatched: 5. Germline V gene data show CDR1 as SGHTA and CDR2 as FQGTGA. CDR3 amino acids: CASSLDRGRDEQFF. CDR3 nucleotide sequence: TGTGCCAGCAGCTTAGACAGGGGTAGGGATGAGCAGTTCTTC.

The count of this clone is one. This chain uses TRBV28 with TRBJ1-5, with D possibly matching TRBD1 (6 bases). The CDR3 consists of 15 residues. V was cut by 2 bases and J by 4 bases, with 12 bases left in between. Germline CDR1 is MDHEN and CDR2 is SYDVKM. In nucleotides, the CDR3 is TGTGCCAGCAGTTTAAACAGGGTAGGAAATCAGCCCCAGCATTTT. This gives the protein CASSLNRVGNQPQHF. The variable domain in full, with the rest retrieved from reference TRBV28 and TRBJ1-5, is DVKVTQSSRYLVKRTGEKVFLECVQDMDHENMFWYRQDPGLGLRLIYFSYDVKMKEKGDIPEGYSVSREKKERFSLILESASTNQTSMYLCASSLNRVGNQPQHFGDGTRLSIL.

This chain uses TRBV7-9 with TRBJ2-5; the D gene is possibly TRBD2 (6 bases). Trimming pared 0 bases from V and 1 base from J, leaving 6 bases between. The CDR3 totals 14 residues. Germline V gene data show CDR1 as SEHNR and CDR2 as FQNEAQ (reference sequence). This CDR3 is CASSLAGGQETQYF. In nucleotides, the CDR3 is TGTGCCAGCAGCTTAGCGGGGGGCCAAGAGACCCAGTACTTC. Full variable domain (remainder filled in from reference TRBV7-9 and TRBJ2-5): DTGVSQNPRHKITKRGQNVTFRCDPISEHNRLYWYRQTLGQGPEFLTYFQNEAQLEKSRLLSDRFSAERPKGSFSTLEIQRTEQGDSAMYLCASSLAGGQETQYFGPGTRLLVL.

CDR3 in DNA: TGTGCCAGCAGCGGTAGCGGGTACTCCTACAATGAGCAGTTCTTC. Its protein is CASSGSGYSYNEQFF. This sequence joins TRBV6-6 and TRBJ2-1; the match to TRBD2 covers 7 bases. The CDR3 contains 15 residues. V gave up 6 bases and J gave up 0 bases; unmatched junction bases: 5. Germline V gives CDR1 MNHNY, CDR2 SVGAGI (reference sequence).

The V gene is TRBV5-1, the J gene TRBJ2-1; 8 bases match TRBD2. With 1 base clipped from V and 6 bases from J, the junction kept 3 bases outside the gene matches. Germline assignment: CDR1 SGHRS and CDR2 YFSETQ. The CDR3 is made up of 14 amino acids. CDR3 protein: CASSLREGRNEQFF. CDR3 bases: TGCGCCAGCAGCTTGCGGGAGGGCCGCAATGAGCAGTTCTTC.

This clone was seen once. The chain couples TRBV5-1 to TRBJ1-5; 9 bases fit TRBD1. The CDR3 sequence is 15 residues long. The ends lost 2 bases at V and 5 bases at J; junction bases unmatched: 5. The germline V gene encodes CDR1 SGHRS and CDR2 YFSETQ. The CDR3 DNA is TGCGCCAGCAGCTTAGGAGACAGGGGGGATCAGCCCCAGCATTTT. The encoded protein is CASSLGDRGDQPQHF.

This chain connects TRBV7-2 to TRBJ2-7; TRBD2 is a possible D gene (5 bases). The CDR3 extends over 13 amino acids. Germline V lookup: CDR1 SGHTA, CDR2 FQGNSA. V shed 3 bases and J shed 6 bases, with 12 bases lying between them. The CDR3 region has the DNA TGTGCCAGCAGCTTCGGCCAAGGGAGCGAGCAGTACTTC. Its translation: CASSFGQGSEQYF.

The rearrangement links TRBV7-2 to TRBJ2-3; D possibly corresponds to TRBD2 (5 bases). This CDR3 contains 14 residues. Germline V gene lookup returns CDR1 SGHTA and CDR2 FQGNSA. V was pared by 0 bases and J by 2 bases, with 6 bases between. CDR3 sequence reads: CASSLASDTDTQYF. CDR3 DNA: TGTGCCAGCAGCTTAGCTAGCGACACAGATACGCAGTATTTT.

The sample holds one count of this clone. The CDR3 here is CASAGQGSGYTF. CDR3 DNA: TGTGCCAGCGCCGGACAGGGGTCTGGCTACACCTTC. This chain uses TRBV19 with TRBJ1-2, with 9 bases lining up with TRBD1. Germline V gene sequence: CDR1 LNHDA, CDR2 SQIVND (reference sequence). The CDR3 length is 12 residues. Losses at the gene ends were 9 bases for V and 7 bases for J; bases not matched to a gene: 6.

Here the CDR3 reads CASSYGPGLNTEAFF. The CDR3 DNA sequence: TGTGCCAGCAGCTACGGTCCAGGCTTAAACACTGAAGCTTTCTTT. The rearrangement uses TRBV11-3 and TRBJ1-1; D is ambiguous. The length of the CDR3 is 15 residues. Germline V gives CDR1 SGHNT, CDR2 YENEEA. The V gene lost 4 bases and the J gene lost 2 bases, with 14 bases spanning the gap.

This chain uses TRBV7-2 with TRBJ2-1; D may be TRBD1 (6 bases). Trimming cost V 3 bases and J 0 bases, with 15 bases left between them. The CDR3 extends over 17 amino acids. The germline V gene encodes CDR1 SGHTA and CDR2 FQGNSA. CDR3 region: CASSFTGTYSSYNEQFF. The CDR3 region has the DNA TGTGCCAGCAGCTTTACCGGGACATACAGCTCCTACAATGAGCAGTTCTTC. Based on the CDR3 plus reference TRBV7-2 and TRBJ2-1, the full variable domain is GAGVSQSPSNKVTEKGKDVELRCDPISGHTALYWYRQSLGQGLEFLIYFQGNSAPDKSGLPSDRFSAERTGGSVSTLTIQRTQQEDSAVYLCASSFTGTYSSYNEQFFGPGTRLTVL.

This chain joins TRBV4-2 and TRBJ2-6, with no clear D. V dropped 0 bases and J dropped 0 bases, with 6 bases sitting between them. Germline V lookup: CDR1 LGHNA, CDR2 YNFKEQ. The CDR3 length is 16 residues. CDR3 nucleotide sequence: TGTGCCAGCAGCCAAGATCAAAACTCTGGGGCCAACGTCCTGACTTTC. This translates into CASSQDQNSGANVLTF.

The chain recombines TRBV7-3 with TRBJ2-7, with a possible D match to TRBD2 (6 bases). The ends were cut back, 7 bases at V and 3 bases at J, with 13 bases in the middle. This CDR3 is 13 amino acids long. CDR1 and CDR2 (germline): SGHTA, FQGTGA. CDR3 amino acids: CASIRWGDYEQYF. The CDR3 coding sequence is TGTGCCAGCATCCGATGGGGGGACTACGAGCAGTACTTC.

DNA for the CDR3: TGTGCCAGCAGCCTCCGTGGGGCGGATACGCAGTATTTT. Translated, it gives CASSLRGADTQYF. The V gene is TRBV3-1 (or the pseudogene TRBV3-2), the J gene TRBJ2-3; D might be TRBD1 (5 bases). The ends were cut back, 4 bases at V and 6 bases at J, with 11 bases in the middle. Germline V CDR1 and CDR2: LGHDT, YNNKEL (reference sequence). This CDR3 is 13 amino acids long.

The genes are TRBV19 and TRBJ2-7; 8 nucleotides agree with TRBD1. Trimming at V came to 5 bases and at J to 1 base, leaving 7 bases not matched to a gene. The CDR3 spans 15 residues. Germline assignment: CDR1 LNHDA and CDR2 SQIVND (reference sequence). Here the CDR3 reads CASSADRARSYEQYF. The CDR3 DNA reads as TGTGCCAGTAGTGCGGACAGGGCTCGGTCCTACGAGCAGTACTTC.

The chain recombines TRBV28 with TRBJ1-2, with a weak D call TRBD1 (6 bases). CDR3 size: 12 residues. Trimming removed 5 bases at V and 4 bases at J, with 8 bases between. Germline-derived CDR1 and CDR2 are MDHEN and SYDVKM. The CDR3 sequence is CASSARGYGYTF. The CDR3 region has the DNA TGTGCCAGCAGTGCCAGGGGCTATGGCTACACCTTC.

V gene TRBV6-5 combines with J gene TRBJ2-1; weak D call: TRBD2 (6 bases). CDR1 MNHEY and CDR2 SVGAGI come from the germline V gene. The V and J ends lost 1 base and 7 bases respectively, with 17 bases between them. This CDR3 region has 16 residues. CDR3 sequence (DNA): TGTGCCAGCAGTTACTTGCGCCTCGGTGGAGGGAATGAGCAGTTCTTC. It specifies CASSYLRLGGGNEQFF.

V and J are TRBV4-1 and TRBJ2-1, with TRBD2 matching 8 bases. CDR3 length equals 17 residues. V dropped 0 bases and J dropped 4; count of bases not matched to a gene: 8. Germline CDR1 MGHRA, CDR2 YSYEKL. CDR3 coding DNA: TGCGCCAGCAGCCAAGATACAGCGGGGGACTTATACAATGAGCAGTTCTTC. Its protein product is CASSQDTAGDLYNEQFF.

The genes are TRBV4-3 and TRBJ1-4; D ambiguous. Germline assignment: CDR1 LGHNA and CDR2 YSLEER. This CDR3 contains 15 residues. Trimming took off 2 bases at V and 5 bases at J, with 12 bases between the two ends. CDR3: CASSQNRGTNEKLFF. For the CDR3, the DNA is TGCGCCAGCAGCCAAAACCGGGGTACCAATGAAAAACTGTTTTTT.

This clone showed up just once. This chain uses TRBV7-9 with TRBJ2-1; TRBD2 matches at 7 bases. The CDR3 is 13 amino acids. Germline V lookup: CDR1 SEHNR, CDR2 FQNEAQ (reference sequence). Trimming removed 1 base from V and 6 bases from J; junction bases left unmatched: 0. The CDR3 is CASSLGEGNEQFF. CDR3 bases: TGTGCCAGCAGCTTAGGGGAGGGCAATGAGCAGTTCTTC.

This clone was found once. The chain carries TRBV15 and TRBJ2-2; tentatively, D is TRBD2 (5 bases). Germline V gene data show CDR1 as LNHNV and CDR2 as YYDKDF (reference sequence). V lost 1 base and J 7 bases, leaving 16 bases between the germline ends. This CDR3 is built from 16 residues. In DNA, the CDR3 is TGTGCCACCAGCAGAGCCCCAGAGGGAGAGGGCGGGGAGCTGTTTTTT. As protein: CATSRAPEGEGGELFF.

The V and J genes are TRBV9 and TRBJ1-2; D is unclear. This CDR3 is 12 amino acids long. Deletions cut 6 bases from V and 7 bases from J, with 13 bases between. Per the germline V gene, CDR1 is SGDLS and CDR2 is YYNGEE. The CDR3, as DNA: TGTGCCAGCACCTCCTCCCCGAGTGGCTACACCTTC. Amino acid sequence: CASTSSPSGYTF.

A word on this clone: Within the sample, other DNA sequences also encode this same CDR3. The chain recombines TRBV9 with TRBJ2-3; 10 bases are a match to TRBD1. The CDR3 runs to 16 residues. V gave up 0 bases and J gave up 1 base; unmatched junction bases: 2. Per germline, CDR1 SGDLS and CDR2 YYNGEE. The DNA for the CDR3 is TGTGCCAGCAGCGTAGATGGGACAGGGGGCACAGATACGCAGTATTTT. It translates to CASSVDGTGGTDTQYF.

The J gene is TRBJ2-3, the V gene TRBV28; D may be TRBD2 (5 bases). The CDR3 runs to 15 residues. The germline CDR1 and CDR2 sequences are MDHEN and SYDVKM. V was trimmed by 6 bases and J by 9 bases, leaving 22 bases between them. CDR3 in amino acids: CASSRRLRSKETQYF. DNA of the CDR3: TGTGCCAGCAGCCGGAGGCTCCGGTCCAAGGAAACGCAGTATTTT. The variable domain in full, with the rest retrieved from reference TRBV28 and TRBJ2-3, is DVKVTQSSRYLVKRTGEKVFLECVQDMDHENMFWYRQDPGLGLRLIYFSYDVKMKEKGDIPEGYSVSREKKERFSLILESASTNQTSMYLCASSRRLRSKETQYFGPGTRLTVL.

The V call is TRBV28, the J call TRBJ2-2; 9 positions match TRBD1. CDR1 is MDHEN, CDR2 SYDVKM, per germline. The CDR3 has 15 amino acids. V lost 4 bases and J lost 2; bases outside the gene matches: 2. The CDR3 loop reads CASSWDRENTGELFF. CDR3 DNA sequence: TGTGCCAGCAGTTGGGACAGGGAAAACACCGGGGAGCTGTTTTTT.

This chain joins TRBV7-2 and TRBJ1-1, with 8 bases lining up with TRBD1. V was clipped by 2 bases and J by 9 bases; unmatched bases: 5. In germline, CDR1 is SGHTA, CDR2 FQGNSA. This CDR3 is built from 13 residues. The CDR3 is CASSLNGQGQAFF. The CDR3, as DNA: TGTGCCAGCAGCTTAAACGGACAGGGTCAAGCTTTCTTT. The full variable domain, completed using reference TRBV7-2 and TRBJ1-1, is GAGVSQSPSNKVTEKGKDVELRCDPISGHTALYWYRQSLGQGLEFLIYFQGNSAPDKSGLPSDRFSAERTGGSVSTLTIQRTQQEDSAVYLCASSLNGQGQAFFGQGTRLTVV.

The genes are TRBV14 and TRBJ2-1; TRBD2 is a possible D gene (5 bases). The CDR3 loop spans 14 amino acids. Germline loops: CDR1 SGHDN, CDR2 FVKESK. Trimming left V 4 bases short and J 4 bases short, with 11 bases between. The CDR3 DNA reads TGTGCCAGCAGCCTCGAGGGAACATACAATGAGCAGTTCTTC. Its protein is CASSLEGTYNEQFF.

The V and J genes are TRBV15 and TRBJ1-2; the match to TRBD1 covers 9 bases. The V segment lost 3 bases and the J segment 3 bases; nucleotides outside the gene matches: 8. The V gene's germline CDR1 is LNHNV and CDR2 YYDKDF (reference sequence). The CDR3 has 16 residues. The CDR3 DNA sequence: TGTGCCACCAGCAGTGAGGACAGGGGCTTTGACTATGGCTACACCTTC. Amino acid sequence: CATSSEDRGFDYGYTF.

A few counts support this clone. The sample has other DNA sequences that encode this CDR3 too. V is TRBV5-4 and J is TRBJ2-7; TRBD2 matches at 11 bases. Trimming took 0 bases from V and 2 from J; bases not matched to a gene: 1. Germline V gene sequence: CDR1 SGHNT, CDR2 YYREEE (reference sequence). The CDR3 spans 15 residues. The CDR3: CASSLGLAGTYEQYF. CDR3 bases: TGTGCCAGCAGCTTGGGACTAGCGGGGACCTACGAGCAGTACTTC.

V and J are TRBV24-1 and TRBJ1-6, with 7 bases matching TRBD1. The junction had 7 bases not matched to a gene; V was cut back by 4 bases and J by 8 bases. CDR3 length equals 15 residues. CDR1 and CDR2 from the germline V gene are KGHDR and SFDVKD. In nucleotides, the CDR3 is TGTGCCACCAGTGACCCCGGGACAGATCATTCACCCCTCCACTTT. Protein product: CATSDPGTDHSPLHF.

The chain has TRBV20-1 and TRBJ1-1; D unclear. Trimming shortened V by 3 bases and J by 0 bases, and 11 bases separated the two germline ends. The CDR3 is 14 amino acids. Germline V gives CDR1 DFQATT, CDR2 SNEGSKA (reference sequence). The CDR3 DNA follows: TGCAGTGCTAGTGGCTGGCTAGTGAACACTGAAGCTTTCTTT. Its translation is CSASGWLVNTEAFF.